What follows are 27 T cell receptor beta chains derived from one specimen sequenced in a study of Graves' ophthalmopathy and Graves' hyperthyroidism. Amplification of TCR beta CDR3 regions used RNA transcripts. Investigators did first-round RT-PCR with HTBI primers, then second-round multiplex PCR. In TCRdb, the multiplex PCR reads were re-called with MiXCR into one record per CDR3 protein. This sample carries hundreds of thousands of distinct CDR3 sequences, 22% of them seen once, and the ten largest clones take roughly 7.4%. The sequenced material came from peripheral blood. Receptors were obtained from a woman aged 18 to 35 with stable Graves' hyperthyroidism. Some clones in this sample may be carry-over from other donors' samples.

This clonotype showed up many times. V is TRBV11-3 and J is TRBJ2-2, with a possible D match to TRBD1 (5 bases). The CDR3 totals 13 residues. V was shortened by 5 bases and J by 4 bases, with 8 bases between the two germline ends. Per the germline V gene, CDR1 is SGHNT and CDR2 is YENEEA. The CDR3 region is CASSDRPTGELFF. For the CDR3, the DNA is TGTGCCAGCAGCGACAGACCCACCGGGGAGCTGTTTTTT.

This chain links TRBV27 with TRBJ1-2; D is unclear. The ends were cut back, 5 bases at V and 8 bases at J, with 18 bases in the middle. This CDR3 is built from 14 residues. Per the germline V gene, CDR1 is MNHEY and CDR2 is SMNVEV (reference sequence). CDR3 amino acids: CASSPTSVDYGYTF. The DNA for the CDR3 is TGTGCCAGCAGTCCCACTTCCGTGGATTACGGCTACACCTTC.

The table lists this clonotype with many counts. The rearrangement uses TRBV15 and TRBJ2-4, with D maybe TRBD1 (6 bases). The germline gives CDR1 LNHNV, CDR2 YYDKDF (reference sequence). Trimming cost V 1 base and J 7 bases, with 8 bases left between them. The CDR3 is 13 amino acids. The CDR3: CATSRGQGNIQYF. The CDR3 bases are TGTGCCACCAGCAGAGGCCAGGGGAACATTCAGTACTTC.

This clonotype was detected ten times or more. The rearrangement joins TRBV20-1 to TRBJ2-5; the D gene is possibly TRBD1 (5 bases). Germline loops: CDR1 DFQATT, CDR2 SNEGSKA (reference sequence). The CDR3 runs 14 residues. The V and J ends lost 4 bases and 1 base respectively, with 13 bases between them. CDR3: CSATSRGPQETQYF. CDR3 nucleotides: TGCAGTGCTACGTCTAGGGGCCCCCAAGAGACCCAGTACTTC.

This clonotype was detected ten times or more. This chain connects TRBV27 to TRBJ2-7; 11 bases are a match to TRBD2. The germline V gene encodes CDR1 MNHEY and CDR2 SMNVEV (reference sequence). The V gene end was trimmed by 7 bases and the J gene end by 2 bases; junction bases not matched to a gene: 7. The CDR3 sequence is 15 residues long. The CDR3 loop is CASTQRLAGTYEQYF. CDR3 nucleotide sequence: TGTGCCAGCACCCAGAGACTAGCGGGGACCTACGAGCAGTACTTC.

This clonotype was seen at least ten times. This chain links TRBV12-3 or TRBV12-4 with TRBJ1-5, with D possibly matching TRBD1 (5 bases). The CDR3 covers 16 residues. V gave up 8 bases and J gave up 0 bases, with 17 bases separating them. The CDR3 is CASSLRADNSNQPQHF. In DNA, the CDR3 is TGTGCCAGCTCCCTTAGGGCGGACAATAGCAATCAGCCCCAGCATTTT.

This clonotype was picked up one time. A read error may be the cause here, since a much bigger clone is one base away. Since no conserved phenylalanine or tryptophan closes the CDR3, a read error is the likely cause. V usage is TRBV28 and J usage is TRBJ1-5, with 10 bases matching TRBD1. This CDR3 has 17 amino acids. V gave up 0 bases and J gave up 2 bases; unmatched junction bases: 4. Germline V lookup: CDR1 MDHEN, CDR2 SYDVKM. The CDR3 DNA reads TGTGCCAGCAGTTTATGGGACAGGGGGGGGGGCAATCAGCCCCAGCATCTT. Its protein product is CASSLWDRGGGNQPQHL.

This clonotype was recorded at least ten times. The rearrangement joins TRBV20-1 to TRBJ2-4; D is undetermined. CDR3 length: 16 amino acids. V was pared by 1 base and J by 0 bases, with 13 bases between. Germline V lookup: CDR1 DFQATT, CDR2 SNEGSKA (reference sequence). CDR3 DNA sequence: TGCAGTGCTAGAGGTTCCCGGGCCCTAGCCAAAAACATTCAGTACTTC. This encodes CSARGSRALAKNIQYF.

A few counts support this clonotype. V is TRBV13 and J is TRBJ1-2, with a possible D match to TRBD1 (6 bases). Germline-derived CDR1 and CDR2 are PRHDT and FYEKMQ (reference sequence). V gave up 5 bases and J gave up 4 bases, with 11 bases separating them. This CDR3 is 13 amino acids long. CDR3 region: CASSNGGGYGYTF. In nucleotides, the CDR3 is TGTGCCAGCAGCAACGGGGGCGGCTATGGCTACACCTTC.

This chain uses TRBV4-1 with TRBJ2-7; 9 bases map to TRBD2. This CDR3 has 14 residues. Germline lookup yields CDR1 MGHRA and CDR2 YSYEKL. The J segment lost 4 bases and the V segment lost 1 base, leaving 2 bases of the junction unmatched. The CDR3 is CASSQVTSGYEQYF. DNA for the CDR3: TGCGCCAGCAGCCAAGTGACTAGCGGATACGAGCAGTACTTC.

This clonotype was recorded at least ten times. The chain is built from TRBV20-1 and TRBJ1-1; 8 nucleotides line up with TRBD1. The CDR3 sequence is 12 residues long. J gave up 10 bases and V 5 bases, and 9 bases lay outside the gene matches. Germline-derived CDR1 and CDR2 are DFQATT and SNEGSKA (reference sequence). The CDR3 reads CSAEDRAGVAFF. For the CDR3, the DNA is TGCAGTGCTGAGGACAGGGCAGGGGTAGCTTTCTTT.

The CDR3 spells CSGTDGGPGELFF. The CDR3 bases are TGCAGCGGGACTGACGGCGGCCCTGGGGAGCTGTTTTTT. The chain employs TRBV29-1 and TRBJ2-2; TRBD2 is a possible D gene (5 bases). Deletions cut 7 bases from V and 8 bases from J, with 17 bases between. Germline V gene lookup returns CDR1 SQVTM and CDR2 ANQGSEA. The CDR3 length is 13 residues.

This clonotype was detected many times. The V and J genes are TRBV7-2 and TRBJ1-1; a possible D gene is TRBD1 (5 bases). The germline V gene encodes CDR1 SGHTA and CDR2 FQGNSA. Deletions cut 0 bases from V and 4 bases from J, with 15 bases between. The CDR3 extends over 16 amino acids. The CDR3 spells CASSLAGTGSGTEAFF. CDR3 DNA sequence: TGTGCCAGCAGCTTAGCCGGGACGGGGAGTGGCACTGAAGCTTTCTTT.

The rearrangement joins TRBV20-1 to TRBJ2-7; D possibly matches TRBD1 or TRBD2 (6 bases each). CDR3 length: 15 residues. Trimming stripped 6 bases from V and 1 base from J, with 19 bases between. Looked up from germline, CDR1 is DFQATT and CDR2 is SNEGSKA (reference sequence). In DNA, the CDR3 is TGCAGTGCCTACATTGAGGGGGGATTTTCCTACGAGCAGTACTTC. Amino acid sequence: CSAYIEGGFSYEQYF.

Remarks on this clonotype: The CDR3 carries no conserved terminal phenylalanine or tryptophan, so it likely arises from a read error. The chain links TRBV27 to TRBJ2-2, with unresolved D. Per the germline V gene, CDR1 is MNHEY and CDR2 is SMNVEV (reference sequence). The germline V and J ends were trimmed by 4 bases and 7 bases, with 7 bases remaining between them. The CDR3 sequence is 12 residues long. The CDR3 DNA is TGTGCCAGCAGTTCAGTTGGCGGGGAGCTGTTTTTG. Its protein product is CASSSVGGELFL.

This clonotype was detected many times. The chain carries TRBV5-1 and TRBJ1-1, with 9 bases lining up with TRBD1. Germline V gene sequence: CDR1 SGHRS, CDR2 YFSETQ. The CDR3 extends over 14 amino acids. V dropped 7 bases and J dropped 1; count of bases not matched to a gene: 5. The CDR3 region is CASRIQGANTEAFF. As DNA, the CDR3 is TGCGCCAGCCGTATACAGGGGGCGAACACTGAAGCTTTCTTT.

The table lists this clonotype with many counts. For the CDR3, the DNA is TGTGCCAGCAGTTTGCACCACACAGGGCCTGGTCGTGGCTACACCTTC. This gives the protein CASSLHHTGPGRGYTF. The chain links TRBV27 to TRBJ1-2, with a weak D call TRBD1 (6 bases). This CDR3 has 16 residues. CDR1 is MNHEY and CDR2 is SMNVEV in the germline V gene (reference sequence). Trimming removed 3 bases at V and 7 bases at J, with 21 bases between.

This clonotype was seen at least ten times. The chain recombines TRBV19 with TRBJ1-1; D unclear. Trimming shortened V by 2 bases and J by 0 bases, and 10 bases separated the two germline ends. CDR3 length equals 15 residues. From germline, CDR1 is LNHDA and CDR2 SQIVND (reference sequence). The CDR3 region has the DNA TGTGCCAGTAGTATATCGCCAGCCTTGAACACTGAAGCTTTCTTT. It translates to CASSISPALNTEAFF.

The V gene is TRBV28, the J gene TRBJ2-7, with 7 bases fitting TRBD1. The CDR3 totals 13 residues. Germline assignment: CDR1 MDHEN and CDR2 SYDVKM. V was pared by 10 bases and J by 1 base, with 7 bases of the junction left unmatched. CDR3 in DNA: TGTGCCACCGGACAGGCTCGATCCTACGAGCAGTACTTC. This gives the protein CATGQARSYEQYF.

At least ten counts were recorded for this clonotype. V gene TRBV6-2 or TRBV6-3 combines with J gene TRBJ2-7, with D perhaps TRBD1 (6 bases). CDR3 size: 13 residues. From germline, CDR1 is MNHEY and CDR2 SVGEGT. Trimming cost V 7 bases and J 7 bases, with 17 bases left between them. CDR3 sequence: CASMDSVGFEQYF. The CDR3 region has the DNA TGTGCCAGCATGGACAGCGTGGGATTTGAGCAGTACTTC.

This clonotype was counted at least ten times. This sequence joins TRBV5-6 and TRBJ1-1; D gene unclear. V shed 4 bases and J shed 5 bases, with 18 bases lying between them. CDR1 and CDR2 (germline): SGHDT, YYEEEE. The CDR3 is made up of 15 amino acids. The CDR3 region has the DNA TGTGCCAGCAGCCTTCGGGAGGGAGGTTATACTGAAGCTTTCTTT. Translation: CASSLREGGYTEAFF.

This clonotype was found many times. As the CDR3 is not closed by the conserved phenylalanine or tryptophan, this likely results from a read error. This sequence joins TRBV20-1 and TRBJ1-1, with a weak D call TRBD1 (5 bases). The CDR3 totals 16 residues. Trimming left V 0 bases short and J 5 bases short, with 19 bases between. Germline-derived CDR1 and CDR2 are DFQATT and SNEGSKA (reference sequence). The CDR3 region has the DNA TGCAGTGCTAGAGATTCCCGCAGGGTAAGATGGACTGAAGCTTTCTCT. As protein: CSARDSRRVRWTEAFS.

This clonotype was picked up a small number of times. In DNA form, the CDR3 reads TGTGCCAGCAGCTTAGTGGATGGCGGGGAGCTGTTTTTT. Encoded protein: CASSLVDGGELFF. The chain joins TRBV7-9 to TRBJ2-2, with no clear D. Germline assignment: CDR1 SEHNR and CDR2 FQNEAQ (reference sequence). This CDR3 contains 13 residues. The V end lost 1 base, the J end lost 7 bases, and 7 bases lay between the germline ends.

This clonotype was seen repeatedly, ten times or more. The chain joins TRBV11-2 to TRBJ1-2; D is undetermined. V lost 1 base and J 4 bases, leaving 16 bases between the germline ends. The germline CDR1 and CDR2 sequences are SGHAT and FQNNGV. This CDR3 has 16 residues. The CDR3 sequence is CASSLVRGKVSYGYTF. CDR3 bases: TGTGCCAGCAGCTTAGTCCGAGGAAAGGTCTCCTATGGCTACACCTTC.

The chain has TRBV3-1 and TRBJ2-7, with D unclear. The CDR3 contains 15 residues. Per the germline V gene, CDR1 is LGHDT and CDR2 is YNNKEL (reference sequence). The ends were cut back, 2 bases at V and 0 bases at J, with 11 bases in the middle. CDR3 coding DNA: TGTGCCAGCAGCCAAACGGCCATAACCTCCTACGAGCAGTACTTC. This sequence encodes CASSQTAITSYEQYF.

Notes on this clonotype: A read error may explain this, as a much larger clone is one base away. V and J are TRBV6-1 and TRBJ1-3; D is perhaps TRBD1 (5 bases). The germline gives CDR1 MNHNS, CDR2 SASEGT. This CDR3 comprises 16 residues. This CDR3 reads CASSEVVTGGLDTINF. The CDR3 region has the DNA TGTGCCAGCAGTGAAGTAGTAACAGGTGGTCTTGACACCATAAATTTT.

This clonotype was seen only a few times. This chain connects TRBV29-1 to TRBJ2-7; D remains ambiguous. The germline V gene has CDR1 SQVTM and CDR2 ANQGSEA. This CDR3 comprises 14 residues. The V end lost 1 base, the J end lost 2 bases, and 12 bases lay between the germline ends. This CDR3 reads CSVEVGRQAYEQYF. For the CDR3, the DNA is TGCAGCGTTGAAGTCGGCAGGCAAGCCTACGAGCAGTACTTC.